This T cell receptor (beta chain) was observed in a study of T cells after posttransplantation cyclophosphamide (dated by TCRdb to about 2016). For the wider study: The study tracked T cell repertoire reconstitution by TRB sequencing after myeloablative bone marrow transplantation using posttransplantation cyclophosphamide as GVHD prophylaxis. Samples from around 40 PTCy-treated patients and 16 related bone marrow donors of those patients were subjected to antigen receptor sequencing. Blood from all 35 or so PTCy patients who had 1-year posttransplant specimens underwent TRB sequencing. TRB sequencing was also done on up to about 3 additional blood samples from 2 to 5.2 years after transplant in 3 patients, and on pretransplant blood from a handful of patients. Because TRA and TRB clonality were tightly correlated in 8 or 9 samples, subsequent TCR analyses were focused on TRB only. Public TRB sequences were checked against a database of over 3,500 sequences associated with responses to pathogens, tumor antigens, self-antigens and alloantigens.

Related bone marrow donors provided peripheral blood samples on the day of marrow donation. Peripheral blood and bone marrow mononuclear cells were isolated by Ficoll-Hypaque density centrifugation and were cryopreserved. Results and caveats for the whole study, not just this receptor: Donor-recipient similarity was low at 1-2 months but increased during the first year, and donor CD8+ memory clones often dominated later blood repertoires. The TRB repertoires of T cells infiltrating skin or GI tract showed only limited overlap with the TRB repertoires of T cells in blood. Across 45 patients, recipient CMV seropositivity and CMV reactivation were highly associated with TRB clonality; PTCy diversity was similar to CNI/methotrexate controls.

TRB sequencing used genomic DNA with the immunoSEQ assay at survey resolution or the hsTCRB kit. The paper's data handling went like this. The immunoSEQ software handled initial read processing, and the LymphoSeq R package was used for repertoire analyses. For each TRB dataset, clonality was calculated as 1 minus normalized Shannon entropy, and the Gini coefficient was computed as well. Phenotypes of unsorted samples were inferred by mapping TRB sequences from sorted subsets of the recipient or donor onto the same recipient's unsorted samples. Here the immuneACCESS table is served through TCRdb, limited to in-frame sequences with V and J called. Missing clones are a known gap in these copies; in checked studies unresolved V genes cover under half, and the rest lacks a known reason. The D gene and trimming were derived from the DNA, and the V and J assignments and clone size from that table. This sample contains under 45,000 clones, none of which is a singleton. The ten top clones hold 4% to 5.5% of the sample.

Relative to germline, V is 6 bases shorter and J is 1 base shorter, with 9 bases between their ends. The CDR3, from cysteine to phenylalanine, totals 13 residues. Only CDR3 DNA is held: 39 bases, read in frame from base 1. The germline V gene supplies CDR1 SGHTA and CDR2 FQGTGA. In its sample, this clone was seen many times. Its antigen is unknown. Base qualities are not provided; no much larger clone lies one nucleotide away. This sequence was found in a woman in her fifties or sixties in good health and a related stem cell transplant donor. Source material: PBMCs. The sequence joins TRBV7-3 to TRBJ1-1; the D gene lacks a confident call. The nucleotides read TGTGCCAGCAGTTGGGCTACGAACACTGAAGCTTTCTTT. Protein translation: CASSWATNTEAFF. Extended through the reference TRBV7-3 and TRBJ1-1 proteins, this CDR3 yields the full variable domain: GAGVSQTPSNKVTEKGKYVELRCDPISGHTALYWYRQSLGQGPEFLIYFQGTGAADDSGLPNDRFFAVRPEGSVSTLKIQRTERGDSAVYLCASSWATNTEAFFGQGTRLTVV.